Below, 24 T cell receptor beta chains from the same sample are listed, as sequenced in a study of spatial heterogeneity in lung cancer. Time point here: sample taken at primary tumor resection. TCRdb processed the 5' RACE reads anew with MiXCR; each CDR3 protein has one entry. The table shows approximately 52,000 distinct CDR3 sequences, with approximately 5.3% occurring only once. Sequencing used PBMCs, obtained at surgery. Receptors were obtained from a male donor with early-stage non-small cell lung cancer.

This clonotype was recorded at least ten times. V is TRBV3-1 and J is TRBJ2-7; the D gene is possibly TRBD2 (6 bases). Per germline, CDR1 LGHDT and CDR2 YNNKEL (reference sequence). The CDR3 consists of 15 residues. The V end lost 4 bases, the J end lost 0 bases, and 13 bases lay between the germline ends. CDR3 sequence: CASSLSAGYSYEQYF. CDR3 DNA sequence: TGTGCCAGCAGCCTCAGTGCGGGATACTCCTACGAGCAGTACTTC.

This clonotype showed up just a few times. V usage is TRBV7-9 and J usage is TRBJ1-4; no reliable D call. The CDR3 covers 15 residues. Germline CDR1 SEHNR, CDR2 FQNEAQ (reference sequence). V lost 3 bases to trimming and J lost 8 bases, with 16 bases between them. As DNA, the CDR3 is TGTGCCAGCAGCTTTACTCAAGGAGGATACGAAAAACTGTTTTTT. Its protein is CASSFTQGGYEKLFF.

This clonotype was detected many times. The V gene is TRBV5-5, the J gene TRBJ1-2; D ambiguous. This CDR3 has 15 residues. Per germline, CDR1 SGHKS and CDR2 YYEKEE (reference sequence). Trimming left V 0 bases short and J 1 base short, with 10 bases between. The CDR3, as DNA: TGTGCCAGCAGCTTGGAGGCAGCTGTTAACTATGGCTACACCTTC. Protein sequence: CASSLEAAVNYGYTF.

This clonotype has only a few counts. This may stem from a read error, because a much larger clone lies one nucleotide away. This chain uses TRBV10-2 with TRBJ1-5; possible D gene TRBD1, 6 bases. There are 14 residues in the CDR3. The V end lost 7 bases, the J end lost 7 bases, and 17 bases lay between the germline ends. The germline V gene encodes CDR1 WSHSY and CDR2 SAAADI. CDR3 sequence reads: CASNSRGADQPQHF. The CDR3 DNA is TGCGCCAGCAACTCGCGGGGGGCCGACCAGCCCCAGCATTTT.

Ten or more counts support this clonotype. V gene TRBV7-2 combines with J gene TRBJ1-5, with 8 bases lining up with TRBD1. Germline V gene sequence: CDR1 SGHTA, CDR2 FQGNSA. V lost 5 bases to trimming and J lost 7 bases; unmatched junction nucleotides: 7. The CDR3 has 14 residues. The CDR3 reads CASSPGQGSQPQHF. Written as DNA, the CDR3 is TGTGCCAGCAGCCCCGGACAGGGTAGCCAGCCCCAGCATTTT.

This clonotype was counted a few times. The chain combines TRBV6-1 with TRBJ1-2; the D is unclear. Per germline, CDR1 MNHNS and CDR2 SASEGT. The CDR3 is 13 residues long. V lost 1 base to trimming and J lost 8 bases, with 11 bases between them. The CDR3, as DNA: TGTGCCAGCAGTGAAGGAAGGAGGCTCGGCTACACCTTC. It is translated as CASSEGRRLGYTF.

This clonotype was detected many times. V gene TRBV7-9 combines with J gene TRBJ1-4, with a tentative D call TRBD1 (5 bases). CDR1 is SEHNR, CDR2 FQNEAQ, per germline (reference sequence). CDR3 length equals 14 residues. The V gene lost 5 bases and the J gene lost 8 bases, with 15 bases spanning the gap. The CDR3 reads CASSQGARTEKLFF. CDR3 coding DNA: TGTGCCAGCAGCCAAGGGGCGCGAACCGAAAAACTGTTTTTT.

This clonotype appeared many times. This rearrangement joins TRBV3-1 to TRBJ2-3; 7 bases line up with TRBD1. Germline CDR1 is LGHDT and CDR2 is YNNKEL (reference sequence). V gave up 2 bases and J gave up 7 bases; unmatched junction bases: 9. This CDR3 has 15 amino acids. In nucleotides, the CDR3 is TGTGCCAGCAGCCAACCGAAGGGACAGAATTATACGCAGTATTTT. It specifies CASSQPKGQNYTQYF.

This clonotype has ten or more counts. The chain joins TRBV2 to TRBJ1-2, with D maybe TRBD1 (6 bases). Between the trimmed V and J ends, which lost 0 bases and 5 bases, there was a span of 13 bases. The CDR3 sequence is 15 residues long. Germline V lookup: CDR1 SNHLY, CDR2 FYNNEI. CDR3 protein: CASSEAGGRWYGYTF. Here the CDR3 DNA reads TGTGCCAGCAGTGAAGCTGGGGGCCGTTGGTATGGCTACACCTTC.

This clonotype was recorded many times. V and J are TRBV12-3 or TRBV12-4 and TRBJ2-3; a possible D gene is TRBD2 (6 bases). Trimming cost V 3 bases and J 4 bases, with 11 bases left between them. This CDR3 comprises 14 residues. The CDR3 sequence is CASSFRGSADTQYF. DNA for the CDR3: TGTGCCAGCAGTTTTCGGGGGTCCGCAGATACGCAGTATTTT.

V and J are TRBV20-1 and TRBJ2-2; D not certain. V dropped 0 bases and J dropped 8 bases, with 10 bases sitting between them. This CDR3 comprises 13 residues. Per germline, CDR1 DFQATT and CDR2 SNEGSKA (reference sequence). The CDR3, as DNA: TGCAGTGCTAGAGAAGCCCGCGCGGGGGAGCTGTTTTTT. As protein: CSAREARAGELFF.

This clonotype has a count of ten or more. This chain links TRBV2 with TRBJ1-2, with unresolved D. Germline loops: CDR1 SNHLY, CDR2 FYNNEI. The CDR3 is 15 amino acids. Trimming removed 4 bases from V and 2 bases from J, with 14 bases in between. The CDR3, as DNA: TGTGCCAGCAGTGCGTCGATGGGCTACAACTATGGCTACACCTTC. This encodes CASSASMGYNYGYTF.

Many counts were recorded for this clonotype. The chain recombines TRBV10-2 with TRBJ2-1, with 7 bases fitting TRBD2. After removal of 0 bases from V and 10 bases from J, the junction contained 0 bases not matched to a gene. There are 12 residues in the CDR3. Looked up from germline, CDR1 is WSHSY and CDR2 is SAAADI. CDR3 protein: CASSESGGEQFF. In DNA form, the CDR3 reads TGCGCCAGCAGTGAGTCGGGAGGGGAGCAGTTCTTC.

The table lists this clonotype with many counts. The chain combines TRBV7-9 with TRBJ1-4, with D perhaps TRBD1 (6 bases). The CDR3 has 14 residues. Trimming cost V 5 bases and J 8 bases, with 15 bases left between them. Germline assignment: CDR1 SEHNR and CDR2 FQNEAQ (reference sequence). The CDR3 reads CASSHREGREKLFF. As DNA, the CDR3 is TGTGCCAGCAGCCACAGGGAGGGTAGGGAAAAACTGTTTTTT. Together with reference TRBV7-9 and TRBJ1-4, the CDR3 gives the full variable domain: DTGVSQNPRHKITKRGQNVTFRCDPISEHNRLYWYRQTLGQGPEFLTYFQNEAQLEKSRLLSDRFSAERPKGSFSTLEIQRTEQGDSAMYLCASSHREGREKLFFGSGTQLSVL.

This clonotype was seen ten or more times. The chain uses TRBV5-1 and TRBJ2-3, with 7 positions matching TRBD2. Germline V gene sequence: CDR1 SGHRS, CDR2 YFSETQ. With V trimmed by 0 bases and J by 8 bases, 12 bases remained unmatched. This CDR3 is built from 16 residues. CDR3 nucleotide sequence: TGCGCCAGCAGCTTGGAGCCTAGCGGAAGGGACGGTACGCAGTATTTT. As protein: CASSLEPSGRDGTQYF.

This clonotype was detected many times. V gene TRBV18 combines with J gene TRBJ2-1; 8 bases match TRBD1. CDR1 KGHSH and CDR2 LQKENI come from the germline V gene. J lost 5 bases, V lost 4 bases, and 10 bases had no gene match. The CDR3 totals 16 residues. The CDR3 loop is CASSLSGTGLNNEQFF. CDR3 sequence (DNA): TGTGCCAGCTCACTTTCCGGGACAGGACTAAACAATGAGCAGTTCTTC.

This clonotype has ten or more counts. V usage is TRBV4-2 and J usage is TRBJ2-1, with 13 bases identical to TRBD2. The junction had 5 bases not matched to a gene; V was cut back by 4 bases and J by 5 bases. The CDR3 consists of 16 residues. CDR1 and CDR2 from the germline V gene are LGHNA and YNFKEQ. In nucleotides, the CDR3 is TGTGCCAGCAGCCCACTAGCGGGAGGGGGTGACAATGAGCAGTTCTTC. Protein sequence: CASSPLAGGGDNEQFF.

J is TRBJ2-7 and V is TRBV6-5; D not certain. This CDR3 region has 13 residues. V lost 3 bases and J 6 bases, leaving 12 bases between the germline ends. Germline V gives CDR1 MNHEY, CDR2 SVGAGI. CDR3 DNA: TGTGCCAGCAGTTATTACGCTAGTGGCGAGCAGTACTTC. Protein sequence: CASSYYASGEQYF.

This clonotype has a count of ten or more. The CDR3 DNA reads TGTGCCAGCAGTCTAACAGGGGCCGGCAGATGCACCTTC. Amino acids: CASSLTGAGRCTF. The gene calls are TRBV12-3 or TRBV12-4 and TRBJ1-2, with TRBD1 matching over 7 bases. The CDR3 length is 13 residues. Trimming took 5 bases from V and 13 from J; bases not matched to a gene: 13.

Comments on this clonotype: A much larger clone differs from this one at a single base, so this may be a read error. The chain carries TRBV29-1 and TRBJ2-7, with TRBD1 matching over 7 bases. Losses at the gene ends were 7 bases for V and 1 base for J; bases not matched to a gene: 10. Germline V gives CDR1 SQVTM, CDR2 ANQGSEA. CDR3 size: 14 residues. In DNA form, the CDR3 reads TGCAGCGCCGCGACCGAGACAGGGTCCTACGAGCAGTACTTC. Protein: CSAATETGSYEQYF.

This clonotype showed up many times. The gene calls are TRBV3-1 and TRBJ2-7; tentatively, D is TRBD2 (6 bases). V gave up 8 bases and J gave up 7 bases, with 24 bases separating them. The length of the CDR3 is 15 residues. In germline, CDR1 is LGHDT, CDR2 YNNKEL (reference sequence). The DNA of the CDR3 is TGTGCCAGCTCGCCGGCAGAGGGCCGAGGAGGGGAGCAGTACTTC. Encoded protein: CASSPAEGRGGEQYF.

Many counts were recorded for this clonotype. This sequence joins TRBV28 and TRBJ2-5, with 7 positions matching TRBD1. CDR1 is MDHEN, CDR2 SYDVKM, per germline. V lost 1 base, J lost 2 bases, and 4 bases stayed unmatched. The CDR3 sequence is 15 residues long. The CDR3 spells CASSLFGTAQETQYF. CDR3 coding DNA: TGTGCCAGCAGTTTATTCGGGACAGCACAAGAGACCCAGTACTTC.

In its sample, this clonotype was seen many times. The chain joins TRBV5-1 to TRBJ2-2; D might be TRBD1 (5 bases). V gave up 0 bases and J gave up 2 bases, with 8 bases separating them. Germline V lookup: CDR1 SGHRS, CDR2 YFSETQ. The CDR3 covers 15 residues. In nucleotides, the CDR3 is TGCGCCAGCAGCTTGGGGGGCGCAAACACCGGGGAGCTGTTTTTT. Translation gives CASSLGGANTGELFF.

The table lists this clonotype with many counts. The chain has TRBV9 and TRBJ2-5, with 9 bases identical to TRBD2. The CDR3 has 15 residues. Per the germline V gene, CDR1 is SGDLS and CDR2 is YYNGEE. The V and J ends lost 3 bases and 3 bases, in that order; junction bases with no gene match: 6. DNA of the CDR3: TGTGCCAGCAGCGGACCTAGCGGGACAGAAGAGACCCAGTACTTC. Translated, it gives CASSGPSGTEETQYF.